This passage covers 32 T cell receptor beta chains from one sample sequenced in a study of ipilimumab plus nivolumab after autologous stem cell transplantation. Assay used: immunoSEQ multiplex PCR; TCRdb lists only in-frame clones, some missing. The sample contains about 17,000 clones, around 80% of which appear only once. This sample comprised PBMCs, obtained in a trial of ipilimumab plus nivolumab as post-transplant consolidation. The origin of the receptors is a male donor with diffuse large B-cell lymphoma.

The CDR3 sequence is CASTNTIGQGVYSNQPQHF. For the CDR3, the DNA is TGTGCCAGCACCAACACGATTGGACAGGGGGTTTATAGCAATCAGCCCCAGCATTTT. The rearrangement uses TRBV2 and TRBJ1-5, with TRBD1 matching 10 bases. Germline trimming cut 7 bases from V and 0 bases from J; bases unmatched to any gene: 15. The CDR3 spans 19 residues. Germline loops: CDR1 SNHLY, CDR2 FYNNEI.

The chain employs TRBV5-1 and TRBJ2-5; 10 bases are shared with TRBD2. The last part of the DNA fits TRBJ2-7 better; the J call may be wrong. Germline V gives CDR1 SGHRS, CDR2 YFSETQ. The CDR3 extends over 16 amino acids. CDR3 coding DNA: TGCGCCAGCAGCGCCTCTAGCGGGGGTTTATCCTACGAGCAGTACTTC. It specifies CASSASSGGLSYEQYF.

This chain links TRBV5-4 with TRBJ2-5; 12 bases fit TRBD2. CDR1 and CDR2 from the germline V gene are SGHNT and YYREEE (reference sequence). The CDR3 extends over 15 amino acids. The junction had 1 base not matched to a gene; V was cut back by 0 bases and J by 4 bases. The CDR3 reads CASSLELAGGETQYF. In nucleotides, the CDR3 is TGTGCCAGCAGCTTGGAACTAGCGGGGGGAGAGACCCAGTACTTC.

The J gene is TRBJ1-1, the V gene TRBV7-9; D is ambiguous. The CDR3 has 15 amino acids. The germline V gene has CDR1 SEHNR and CDR2 FQNEAQ (reference sequence). The ends were cut back, 5 bases at V and 0 bases at J, with 13 bases in the middle. In DNA, the CDR3 is TGTGCCAGCAGCCCGACCTCCACTATGAACACTGAAGCTTTCTTT. Encoded protein: CASSPTSTMNTEAFF.

By share, this clone ranks as medium-sized. J is TRBJ1-5 and V is TRBV2, with 7 positions matching TRBD1. CDR1 SNHLY and CDR2 FYNNEI come from the germline V gene. The CDR3 runs to 14 residues. V gave up 4 bases and J gave up 6 bases; unmatched junction bases: 6. CDR3 region: CASSVTGVSQPQHF. The DNA of the CDR3 is TGTGCCAGCAGTGTAACAGGGGTGAGTCAGCCCCAGCATTTT.

The V and J genes are TRBV5-1 and TRBJ2-2; D tentatively fits TRBD1 or TRBD2 (6 bases each). Germline assignment: CDR1 SGHRS and CDR2 YFSETQ. CDR3 length: 16 amino acids. V dropped 2 bases and J dropped 4 bases, with 15 bases sitting between them. CDR3 region: CASSLSGGPGTGELFF. The CDR3 DNA follows: TGCGCCAGCAGCTTATCTGGGGGGCCGGGCACCGGGGAGCTGTTTTTT.

This chain links TRBV2 with TRBJ2-3; D remains ambiguous. The germline gives CDR1 SNHLY, CDR2 FYNNEI. Trimming cost V 7 bases and J 0 bases, with 11 bases left between them. The CDR3 has 14 residues. CDR3 sequence reads: CASTPVGSTDTQYF. The CDR3 nucleotides read TGTGCCAGCACCCCCGTTGGTAGCACAGATACGCAGTATTTT.

The chain links TRBV21-1 to TRBJ2-1; the listed D gene, TRBD2, was not tested against the DNA. TRBV21-1 is a listed pseudogene. This CDR3 is 14 amino acids long. CDR3 region: CASSKARSGLEQFF. DNA of the CDR3: TGTGCCAGCAGCAAAGCGCGGTCGGGGTTGGAGCAGTTCTTC.

The gene calls are TRBV7-9 and TRBJ2-2, with 9 positions matching TRBD1. CDR1 is SEHNR, CDR2 FQNEAQ, per germline (reference sequence). The CDR3 has 17 amino acids. V lost 3 bases and J lost 4; bases outside the gene matches: 9. The CDR3 nucleotides are TGTGCCAGCAGCTTCAAACCCGGGACAGGGAGCACCGGGGAGCTGTTTTTT. This gives the protein CASSFKPGTGSTGELFF. The whole variable domain, remainder taken from reference TRBV7-9 and TRBJ2-2, is DTGVSQNPRHKITKRGQNVTFRCDPISEHNRLYWYRQTLGQGPEFLTYFQNEAQLEKSRLLSDRFSAERPKGSFSTLEIQRTEQGDSAMYLCASSFKPGTGSTGELFFGEGSRLTVL.

The chain carries TRBV2 and TRBJ2-7; 8 nucleotides line up with TRBD2. Germline V lookup: CDR1 SNHLY, CDR2 FYNNEI. V lost 7 bases to trimming and J lost 0 bases; unmatched junction nucleotides: 8. This CDR3 contains 15 residues. The CDR3 loop is CASIQGGTSSYEQYF. DNA of the CDR3: TGTGCCAGCATCCAGGGTGGGACTAGCTCCTACGAGCAGTACTTC.

The rearrangement links TRBV10-2 to TRBJ2-1; TRBD2 matches 7 bases. The junction had 10 bases not matched to a gene; V was cut back by 7 bases and J by 7 bases. The V gene's germline CDR1 is WSHSY and CDR2 SAAADI. The CDR3 covers 14 residues. CDR3 residues: CASTGTTSRNEQFF. CDR3 nucleotide sequence: TGCGCCAGCACCGGGACTACATCAAGGAATGAGCAGTTCTTC.

The gene calls are TRBV5-6 and TRBJ2-5; D may be TRBD2 (6 bases). Germline V gives CDR1 SGHDT, CDR2 YYEEEE. The V and J ends lost 4 bases and 5 bases respectively, with 15 bases between them. The CDR3 is made up of 14 amino acids. The CDR3 reads CASSNPSGGETQYF. The CDR3 nucleotides are TGTGCCAGCAGCAATCCATCCGGAGGGGAGACCCAGTACTTC.

The chain links TRBV30 to TRBJ1-2; no clear D. CDR1 and CDR2 (germline): GTSNPN, SVGIG (reference sequence). CDR3 length: 15 amino acids. The V end was cut by 0 bases, the J end by 0 bases, with 11 bases between. The CDR3 DNA follows: TGTGCCTGGAGTGTACCCGGCGGTTCTAACTATGGCTACACCTTC. Its protein is CAWSVPGGSNYGYTF.

The chain carries TRBV2 and TRBJ2-3, with 13 bases matching TRBD2. The CDR3 spans 19 residues. Germline CDR1 reads SNHLY; CDR2 reads FYNNEI. V lost 8 bases, J lost 0 bases, and 14 bases stayed unmatched. CDR3 coding DNA: TGTGCCAGCTGCCACTCGGGACTAGCGGGACCTGCTAGCACAGATACGCAGTATTTT. It translates to CASCHSGLAGPASTDTQYF. The variable domain in full, completed from reference TRBV2 and TRBJ2-3, reads EPEVTQTPSHQVTQMGQEVILRCVPISNHLYFYWYRQILGQKVEFLVSFYNNEISEKSEIFDDQFSVERPDGSNFTLKIRSTKLEDSAMYFCASCHSGLAGPASTDTQYFGPGTRLTVL.

V usage is TRBV9 and J usage is TRBJ2-7; D gene ambiguous. Trimming stripped 7 bases from V and 2 bases from J, with 13 bases between. CDR3 length: 13 residues. CDR1 is SGDLS and CDR2 is YYNGEE in the germline V gene. The CDR3 sequence is CASGRANPYEQYF. The CDR3 DNA reads TGTGCCAGCGGAAGGGCCAACCCCTACGAGCAGTACTTC.

This chain joins TRBV19 and TRBJ1-2, with a weak D call TRBD1 (5 bases). Between the trimmed V and J ends, which lost 1 base and 1 base, there was a span of 7 bases. The CDR3 consists of 14 residues. Germline CDR1 reads LNHDA; CDR2 reads SQIVND (reference sequence). The CDR3 bases are TGTGCCAGTAGTATAGGACAGATTAACTATGGCTACACCTTC. As protein: CASSIGQINYGYTF.

The V gene is TRBV13, the J gene TRBJ2-7, with D perhaps matching TRBD2 (7 bases). The ends were cut back, 2 bases at V and 6 bases at J, with 23 bases in the middle. Germline V gives CDR1 PRHDT, CDR2 FYEKMQ (reference sequence). CDR3 length: 17 amino acids. CDR3: CASSLYERGHLFREQYF. The CDR3 nucleotides read TGTGCCAGCAGCTTATATGAGCGGGGACATTTGTTCCGCGAGCAGTACTTC.

This clone was observed once. The chain combines TRBV30 with TRBJ2-1, with D perhaps assigned TRBD1 or TRBD2 (5 bases each). The CDR3 covers 14 residues. Germline CDR1 reads GTSNPN; CDR2 reads SVGIG (reference sequence). Trimming stripped 2 bases from V and 6 bases from J, with 14 bases between. The chain's CDR3 is CAWSIGGVGNEQFF. DNA of the CDR3: TGTGCCTGGAGTATTGGGGGAGTTGGCAATGAGCAGTTCTTC.

J is TRBJ2-7 and V is TRBV18, with 7 bases identical to TRBD1. The CDR3 is made up of 14 amino acids. CDR1 KGHSH and CDR2 LQKENI come from the germline V gene. The V gene end was trimmed by 4 bases and the J gene end by 2 bases; junction bases not matched to a gene: 5. In DNA, the CDR3 is TGTGCCAGCTCACTCGAACAGGGGCCCTACGAGCAGTACTTC. It translates to CASSLEQGPYEQYF. Complete variable domain (other parts from reference TRBV18 and TRBJ2-7): NAGVMQNPRHLVRRRGQEARLRCSPMKGHSHVYWYRQLPEEGLKFMVYLQKENIIDESGMPKERFSAEFPKEGPSILRIQQVVRGDSAAYFCASSLEQGPYEQYFGPGTRLTVT.

This chain uses TRBV28 with TRBJ1-6; D remains ambiguous. CDR3 length: 15 residues. Trimming left V 5 bases short and J 1 base short, with 9 bases between. Per germline, CDR1 MDHEN and CDR2 SYDVKM. The CDR3 sequence is CASSAPGSYNSPLHF. The DNA of the CDR3 is TGTGCCAGCAGTGCCCCGGGGTCCTATAATTCACCCCTCCACTTT. Complete variable domain (other parts from reference TRBV28 and TRBJ1-6): DVKVTQSSRYLVKRTGEKVFLECVQDMDHENMFWYRQDPGLGLRLIYFSYDVKMKEKGDIPEGYSVSREKKERFSLILESASTNQTSMYLCASSAPGSYNSPLHFGNGTRLTVT.

This chain links TRBV2 with TRBJ1-6; 9 bases fit TRBD1. With V trimmed by 6 bases and J by 5 bases, 5 bases remained unmatched. Germline CDR1 SNHLY, CDR2 FYNNEI. The CDR3 runs 15 residues. CDR3 nucleotide sequence: TGTGCCAGCAGCCTACAGGGGGCCGATAATTCACCCCTCCACTTT. It yields the protein CASSLQGADNSPLHF.

This sequence joins TRBV5-6 and TRBJ2-7; 9 bases match TRBD1. J gave up 4 bases and V 4 bases, and 9 bases lay outside the gene matches. The CDR3 extends over 15 amino acids. Germline V gene sequence: CDR1 SGHDT, CDR2 YYEEEE. The CDR3 DNA sequence: TGTGCCAGCAGCACCCCACAGGGGGCACTATACGAGCAGTACTTC. As protein: CASSTPQGALYEQYF.

The genes are TRBV28 and TRBJ2-7; 7 bases agree with TRBD1. This CDR3 is built from 16 residues. Germline V gene sequence: CDR1 MDHEN, CDR2 SYDVKM. The V segment lost 2 bases and the J segment 0 bases; nucleotides outside the gene matches: 7. CDR3: CASSLGVTGLSYEQYF. CDR3 bases: TGTGCCAGCAGTTTAGGGGTGACAGGGCTCTCCTACGAGCAGTACTTC.

This chain joins TRBV7-3 and TRBJ1-2; a possible D gene is TRBD1 (6 bases). Germline CDR1 reads SGHTA; CDR2 reads FQGTGA. V was clipped by 5 bases and J by 6 bases, with 10 bases between them. The CDR3 extends over 12 amino acids. The CDR3 DNA reads TGTGCCAGCAGCCCACAGGGAAATGGCTACACCTTC. As protein: CASSPQGNGYTF.

The chain combines TRBV29-1 with TRBJ2-7; D gene uncertain. The CDR3 consists of 13 residues. Trimming took 6 bases from V and 1 from J, leaving 13 bases between them. Germline loops: CDR1 SQVTM, CDR2 ANQGSEA. The CDR3 spells CSVFRRGSYEQYF. CDR3 in DNA: TGCAGCGTCTTTCGTCGTGGTTCCTACGAGCAGTACTTC.

This clone has more than one count but fewer than ten. J is TRBJ2-1 and V is TRBV4-2; 10 bases align to TRBD1. This CDR3 is built from 16 residues. Germline loops: CDR1 LGHNA, CDR2 YNFKEQ. Trimming cost V 0 bases and J 7 bases; bases outside gene matches: 6. The DNA for the CDR3 is TGTGCCAGCAGCCAAGATGAACGGACAGGGGGGAATGAGCAGTTCTTC. Translation: CASSQDERTGGNEQFF.

The J gene is TRBJ2-7, the V gene TRBV10-1; D unresolved. The germline gives CDR1 WNHNN, CDR2 SYGVQD (reference sequence). The length of the CDR3 is 13 residues. The V and J ends lost 2 bases and 3 bases respectively, with 8 bases between them. The DNA for the CDR3 is TGCGCCAGCAGTGAGGGGCCCCACTACGAGCAGTACTTC. Translating it yields CASSEGPHYEQYF.

This clone was picked up one time. The J gene is TRBJ2-7, the V gene TRBV5-1; D gene uncertain. V was clipped by 0 bases and J by 2 bases, with 15 bases between them. Germline V CDR1 and CDR2: SGHRS, YFSETQ. The CDR3 is made up of 16 amino acids. CDR3 nucleotides: TGCGCCAGCAGCTTGGCCCTGGCGGCGGTCCCCTACGAGCAGTACTTC. Translating gives CASSLALAAVPYEQYF.

The chain carries TRBV27 and TRBJ1-2; no reliable D call. The CDR3 loop spans 14 amino acids. CDR1 and CDR2 from the germline V gene are MNHEY and SMNVEV (reference sequence). V shed 6 bases and J shed 3 bases, with 14 bases lying between them. The CDR3 coding sequence is TGTGCCAGCAGAGACCTGTACGCCCACTATGGCTACACCTTC. It codes for CASRDLYAHYGYTF.

The V gene is TRBV5-4, the J gene TRBJ2-7; weak D call: TRBD1 (7 bases). CDR3 size: 18 residues. Trimming took 4 bases from V and 0 from J, leaving 23 bases between them. Germline-derived CDR1 and CDR2 are SGHNT and YYREEE (reference sequence). The CDR3 nucleotides are TGTGCCAGCAGCCAAAAAGGCCCCCAGGGGGGTCTCTCCTACGAGCAGTACTTC. The encoded protein is CASSQKGPQGGLSYEQYF.

This chain uses TRBV18 with TRBJ2-7; 8 bases agree with TRBD1. The CDR3 loop spans 15 amino acids. Germline lookup yields CDR1 KGHSH and CDR2 LQKENI. The trim removed 4 bases at V and 4 bases at J, leaving 9 bases unmatched. CDR3 amino acids: CASSRLNGQGYEQYF. CDR3 sequence (DNA): TGTGCCAGCTCACGCTTGAACGGACAGGGATACGAGCAGTACTTC.

The chain couples TRBV18 to TRBJ2-5; no clear D gene. The CDR3 contains 14 residues. CDR1 KGHSH and CDR2 LQKENI come from the germline V gene. The V end was cut by 3 bases, the J end by 5 bases, with 13 bases between. CDR3 residues: CASSPETPVETQYF. CDR3 nucleotide sequence: TGTGCCAGCTCACCTGAGACCCCGGTGGAGACCCAGTACTTC. The entire variable domain, with the rest obtained from reference TRBV18 and TRBJ2-5, is as follows: NAGVMQNPRHLVRRRGQEARLRCSPMKGHSHVYWYRQLPEEGLKFMVYLQKENIIDESGMPKERFSAEFPKEGPSILRIQQVVRGDSAAYFCASSPETPVETQYFGPGTRLLVL.